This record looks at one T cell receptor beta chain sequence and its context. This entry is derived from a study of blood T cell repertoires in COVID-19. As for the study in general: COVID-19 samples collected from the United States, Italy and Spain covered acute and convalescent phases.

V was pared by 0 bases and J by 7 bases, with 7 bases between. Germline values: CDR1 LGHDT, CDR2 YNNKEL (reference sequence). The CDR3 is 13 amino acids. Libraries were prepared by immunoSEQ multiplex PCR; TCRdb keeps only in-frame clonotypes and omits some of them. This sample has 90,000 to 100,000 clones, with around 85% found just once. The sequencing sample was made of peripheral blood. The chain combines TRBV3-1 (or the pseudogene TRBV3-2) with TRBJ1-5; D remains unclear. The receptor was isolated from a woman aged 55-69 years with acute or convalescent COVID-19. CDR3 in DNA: TGTGCCAGCAGCCAAGATGCGGTGCAGCCCCAGCATTTT. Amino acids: CASSQDAVQPQHF.